The sequence of this TCR beta chain was determined in a study of blood T cell repertoires in COVID-19. On the study more broadly: COVID-19 samples collected from the United States, Italy and Spain covered acute and convalescent phases. PBMCs, B-cell-depleted T cells, or T cells provided the cDNA or gDNA that made up the material.

Per the original data handling: Quantification of nucleated cells was approximated via reference gene primer amplification. The table came from immunoSEQ multiplex PCR; TCRdb's copy has only in-frame clones and leaves some out. V, J and clone size reflect that table, while D and trimming were determined from the DNA. The sample carries about 110,000 clones, 55% to 75% recorded once. The receptor's source is a human donor with acute or convalescent COVID-19. The donor label of this sample is uncertain. Sequencing was carried out using peripheral blood.

The CDR3 region is CASSEAGGAPNEQFF. The CDR3 DNA reads TGTGCCAGCAGTGAAGCAGGGGGGGCCCCCAATGAGCAGTTCTTC. The chain employs TRBV2 and TRBJ2-1; possibly TRBD2 for D (7 bases). CDR1 SNHLY and CDR2 FYNNEI come from the germline V gene. V lost 0 bases, J lost 6 bases, and 12 bases lay in between. CDR3 size: 15 residues.